The 16 T cell receptor beta chains below were found in one sample sequenced in a study of T cells after yellow fever vaccination. TCRdb reanalysed the 5' RACE reads using MiXCR and keeps one entry per CDR3 protein. Among 200,000 to 300,000 distinct CDR3 sequences listed, 10% to 15% were seen once. Sample: CD4+ T cells sorted from PBMCs, taken 45 days after the yellow fever booster vaccination. Receptor source: a man aged 30 to 45 who received the YFV17D yellow fever vaccine.

This clonotype was found a few times. The chain has TRBV5-1 and TRBJ1-2, with 9 bases identical to TRBD1. The trim removed 3 bases at V and 4 bases at J, leaving 4 bases unmatched. Germline V gene data show CDR1 as SGHRS and CDR2 as YFSETQ. The CDR3 is 14 residues long. CDR3 protein: CASSSGQGIYGYTF. CDR3 in DNA: TGCGCCAGCAGCTCGGGACAGGGAATCTATGGCTACACCTTC.

This clonotype was counted between two and nine times. The chain recombines TRBV20-1 with TRBJ2-1; perhaps TRBD2 as D (6 bases). Germline CDR1 is DFQATT and CDR2 is SNEGSKA (reference sequence). There are 12 residues in the CDR3. With 3 bases removed from V and 7 bases from J, the gap between germline ends came to 10 bases. The CDR3 bases are TGCAGTGCTAGGGGTCGGGAGAATGAGCAGTTCTTC. Its protein is CSARGRENEQFF.

V usage is TRBV6-1 and J usage is TRBJ2-7; 7 bases agree with TRBD1. V shed 6 bases, J shed 6 bases, and the junction held 14 bases outside the gene matches. The germline V gene encodes CDR1 MNHNS and CDR2 SASEGT. The CDR3 extends over 15 amino acids. The chain's CDR3 is CASSPPDRSSLEQYF. CDR3 DNA sequence: TGTGCCAGCAGCCCCCCGGACAGGAGCTCCCTCGAGCAGTACTTC.

Here the CDR3 DNA reads TGTGCCAGCAGTTACTCGAGGCGGAGCTACGAGCAGTACTTC. It translates to CASSYSRRSYEQYF. The V and J genes are TRBV6-5 and TRBJ2-7; D call uncertain. The CDR3 runs 14 residues. Trimming removed 0 bases at V and 3 bases at J, with 9 bases between. Germline values: CDR1 MNHEY, CDR2 SVGAGI.

As concerns this clonotype: One end of the junction fails to match germline, which may point to a read error. This chain connects TRBV7-2 to TRBJ2-5, with 9 bases that match TRBD2. Germline CDR1 SGHTA, CDR2 FQGNSA. This CDR3 region has 13 residues. CDR3: CASSLGGAGGVNF. Written as DNA, the CDR3 is TGTGCCAGCAGCTTAGGAGGAGCGGGAGGAGTGAACTTC.

V and J are TRBV7-9 and TRBJ2-2; 10 bases line up with TRBD2. V was clipped by 6 bases and J by 4 bases; unmatched bases: 5. The CDR3 contains 15 residues. Germline V lookup: CDR1 SEHNR, CDR2 FQNEAQ (reference sequence). CDR3 region: CASSSSGRGTGELFF. CDR3 nucleotides: TGTGCCAGCAGTTCCAGCGGGAGGGGCACCGGGGAGCTGTTTTTT.

This clonotype turned up a few times. The chain links TRBV18 to TRBJ2-7, with TRBD1 identical over 8 bases. Losses at the gene ends were 3 bases for V and 6 bases for J; bases not matched to a gene: 16. The CDR3 consists of 17 residues. Germline V lookup: CDR1 KGHSH, CDR2 LQKENI. The CDR3 coding sequence is TGTGCCAGCTCACCTAATCGTGGACAGGGAACAGGAGGCGAGCAGTACTTC. It is translated as CASSPNRGQGTGGEQYF.

This clonotype turned up a few times. The V gene is TRBV28, the J gene TRBJ1-5; 10 nucleotides match TRBD1. V was pared by 8 bases and J by 7 bases, with 5 bases of the junction left unmatched. CDR1 is MDHEN, CDR2 SYDVKM, per germline. CDR3 size: 13 residues. CDR3 sequence (DNA): TGTGCCAGCGGACAGGGGGTTGGACAGCCCCAGCATTTT. Translation: CASGQGVGQPQHF.

The rearrangement links TRBV20-1 to TRBJ2-6; 8 bases align to TRBD1. Germline CDR1 is DFQATT and CDR2 is SNEGSKA (reference sequence). V was pared by 1 base and J by 4 bases, with 9 bases of the junction left unmatched. The CDR3 sequence is 17 residues long. CDR3 sequence reads: CSARALQGAVGANVLTF. The DNA of the CDR3 is TGCAGTGCTAGAGCGCTGCAGGGGGCGGTAGGGGCCAACGTCCTGACTTTC.

The rearrangement links TRBV6-5 to TRBJ2-7, with D perhaps matching TRBD1 or TRBD2 (5 bases each). In germline, CDR1 is MNHEY, CDR2 SVGAGI. V dropped 0 bases and J dropped 4 bases, with 19 bases sitting between them. The CDR3 runs 17 residues. This CDR3 reads CASSYSKMKGRRYEQYF. The CDR3 coding sequence is TGTGCCAGCAGTTACTCGAAAATGAAGGGACGAAGGTACGAGCAGTACTTC.

V gene TRBV7-3 combines with J gene TRBJ2-1; no firm D call. The CDR3 has 13 amino acids. The germline V gene encodes CDR1 SGHTA and CDR2 FQGTGA. V lost 5 bases and J 9 bases, leaving 14 bases between the germline ends. The CDR3 sequence: CASSPPNLSEQFF. CDR3 nucleotide sequence: TGTGCCAGCAGCCCCCCCAACCTGTCTGAGCAGTTCTTC. Combining the CDR3 with reference TRBV7-3 and TRBJ2-1 gives the whole variable domain GAGVSQTPSNKVTEKGKYVELRCDPISGHTALYWYRQSLGQGPEFLIYFQGTGAADDSGLPNDRFFAVRPEGSVSTLKIQRTERGDSAVYLCASSPPNLSEQFFGPGTRLTVL.

The sample holds a few counts of this clonotype. This sequence joins TRBV29-1 and TRBJ2-5, with a tentative D call TRBD1 (5 bases). Per germline, CDR1 SQVTM and CDR2 ANQGSEA. V shed 7 bases and J shed 3 bases, with 21 bases lying between them. The CDR3 spans 15 residues. CDR3 DNA sequence: TGCAGCGCATCGCTATGGGGCAGCAGTGAAGAGACCCAGTACTTC. Translation: CSASLWGSSEETQYF. Supplemented by reference TRBV29-1 and TRBJ2-5, the full variable domain reads SAVISQKPSRDICQRGTSLTIQCQVDSQVTMMFWYRQQPGQSLTLIATANQGSEATYESGFVIDKFPISRPNLTFSTLTVSNMSPEDSSIYLCSASLWGSSEETQYFGPGTRLLVL.

This chain connects TRBV5-6 to TRBJ2-5; D remains ambiguous. V was pared by 1 base and J by 3 bases, with 25 bases between. CDR1 and CDR2 (germline): SGHDT, YYEEEE. CDR3 length: 19 amino acids. The DNA for the CDR3 is TGTGCCAGCAGCTTGTTTTGGTTCCCGGCAGGAAAGGTGGAAGAGACCCAGTACTTC. It specifies CASSLFWFPAGKVEETQYF.

This clonotype was observed a few times. The chain couples TRBV5-6 to TRBJ2-3; the D is unclear. V was shortened by 7 bases and J by 7 bases, with 13 bases between the two germline ends. The germline gives CDR1 SGHDT, CDR2 YYEEEE. This CDR3 comprises 12 residues. CDR3 in DNA: TGTGCCAGCGCTCACGACCGGAATACGCAGTATTTT. It encodes CASAHDRNTQYF. Complete variable domain (other parts from reference TRBV5-6 and TRBJ2-3): DAGVTQSPTHLIKTRGQQVTLRCSPKSGHDTVSWYQQALGQGPQFIFQYYEEEERQRGNFPDRFSGHQFPNYSSELNVNALLLGDSALYLCASAHDRNTQYFGPGTRLTVL.

This clonotype was observed a handful of times. The chain couples TRBV9 to TRBJ1-1, with D hard to call. The CDR3 covers 12 residues. The germline gives CDR1 SGDLS, CDR2 YYNGEE. Between the trimmed V and J ends, which lost 4 bases and 11 bases, there was a span of 15 bases. CDR3 protein: CASSKAGNRAFF. The CDR3 nucleotides read TGTGCCAGCAGCAAAGCGGGGAATAGGGCTTTCTTT.

This clonotype was detected only a few times. The chain employs TRBV4-3 and TRBJ2-2, with D perhaps TRBD1 (6 bases). In germline, CDR1 is LGHNA, CDR2 YSLEER. CDR3 length: 13 amino acids. The V gene lost 0 bases and the J gene lost 7 bases, with 6 bases spanning the gap. The CDR3 sequence is CASSQEGGGELFF. The DNA for the CDR3 is TGCGCCAGCAGCCAAGAAGGGGGCGGGGAGCTGTTTTTT.